The clone carrying this TCR beta chain was seen a handful of times. The V gene lost 0 bases and the J gene lost 2 bases, with 14 bases spanning the gap. Germline CDR1 reads SQVTM; CDR2 reads ANQGSEA. The CDR3 runs 16 residues. This sample is part of a study of CD8+ T cells in alopecia areata. As for the study in general: The percentage of affected scalp area served as the score of severity for treated patients.

Specified treatment: oral pan-JAK inhibitor, 5-10 mg twice daily. RNA extraction and reverse transcription yielded cDNA as sequencing template. Assay used: immunoSEQ multiplex PCR; TCRdb lists only in-frame clones, some missing. The repertoire holds around 270,000 clones, with 55% to 70% as singletons. Sample: CD4+ T cells sorted from blood, taken at week 24, from a patient treated with tofacitinib. The source is a human donor with alopecia areata. The chain recombines TRBV29-1 with TRBJ2-1; D is perhaps TRBD1 or TRBD2 (5 bases each). DNA of the CDR3: TGCAGCGTTGAAGATGCGGGTGGGGGTCCCTACAATGAGCAGTTCTTC. This codes for CSVEDAGGGPYNEQFF.